This paragraph covers one T cell receptor (beta chain) sequence. Its antigen is not known. Method: immunoSEQ multiplex PCR; TCRdb's copy keeps in-frame clones and lacks some. The table lists approximately 62,000 clones, about 91% of them singletons, with about 1.2% in the top ten. This record belongs to a study of cytomegalovirus exposure and HLA in healthy donors. Study-level information: Both the approximately 130 validation repertoires and the roughly 700 first-cohort repertoires used the same platform, as reported by a later analysis.

Study conclusions and caveats: The classifier reportedly diagnosed cytomegalovirus status with high sensitivity and specificity. The authors enumerated 180 or so TCR beta chains as linked to cytomegalovirus.

CDR3 length: 16 residues. Germline CDR1 and CDR2: LGHNA and YNFKEQ. V gave up 0 bases and J gave up 5 bases; unmatched junction bases: 9. The sample comprised PBMCs. The gene calls are TRBV4-2 and TRBJ1-2; 7 nucleotides align to TRBD1. The origin of this receptor is a young woman in good health and CMV-seronegative. The chain's CDR3 is CASSQDLTGERYGYTF. Written as DNA, the CDR3 is TGTGCCAGCAGCCAAGATCTAACAGGGGAGAGGTATGGCTACACCTTC.